Presented here are 28 T cell receptor beta chains from one specimen sequenced in a study of blood T cell repertoires in COVID-19. The protocol was immunoSEQ multiplex PCR, while the TCRdb copy is restricted to in-frame clones and leaves out a portion. The sample has 70,000 to 95,000 clones; around nine tenths are singletons. Sequencing was done on a sample of peripheral blood. The receptor source for this set is a woman older than 75 with active COVID-19.

The V call is TRBV5-1, the J call TRBJ2-1; 7 bases fit TRBD1. The CDR3 is 14 residues long. Germline CDR1 and CDR2: SGHRS and YFSETQ. J gave up 10 bases and V 3 bases, and 10 bases lay outside the gene matches. CDR3 residues: CASSYIQGDREQFF. Written as DNA, the CDR3 is TGCGCCAGCAGCTACATTCAGGGGGATAGGGAGCAGTTCTTC. The full variable domain, with the rest looked up from reference TRBV5-1 and TRBJ2-1, is KAGVTQTPRYLIKTRGQQVTLSCSPISGHRSVSWYQQTPGQGLQFLFEYFSETQRNKGNFPGRFSGRQFSNSRSEMNVSTLELGDSALYLCASSYIQGDREQFFGPGTRLTVL.

V and J are TRBV19 and TRBJ1-2, with D maybe TRBD1 (6 bases). The CDR3 extends over 14 amino acids. Trimming shortened V by 1 base and J by 5 bases, and 11 bases separated the two germline ends. Germline V gene lookup returns CDR1 LNHDA and CDR2 SQIVND (reference sequence). The CDR3 nucleotides are TGTGCCAGTAGTATAGCCCGGACAGTTTATGGCTACACCTTC. This encodes CASSIARTVYGYTF.

The genes are TRBV24-1 and TRBJ1-4; 10 nucleotides agree with TRBD1. With V trimmed by 3 bases and J by 8 bases, 11 bases remained unmatched. This CDR3 contains 17 residues. Germline CDR1 KGHDR, CDR2 SFDVKD. The CDR3 region is CATSDPPGTGVTEKLFF. CDR3 bases: TGTGCCACCAGTGATCCACCCGGGACAGGGGTGACGGAAAAACTGTTTTTT.

The chain combines TRBV4-3 with TRBJ2-1; D gene ambiguous. Trimming shortened V by 0 bases and J by 9 bases, and 6 bases separated the two germline ends. This CDR3 comprises 12 residues. Looked up from germline, CDR1 is LGHNA and CDR2 is YSLEER. The CDR3 is CASSQDRVEQFF. In nucleotides, the CDR3 is TGCGCCAGCAGCCAAGATCGGGTTGAGCAGTTCTTC.

This rearrangement joins TRBV6-2 or TRBV6-3 to TRBJ1-1, with D possibly being TRBD1 (5 bases). Germline values: CDR1 MNHEY, CDR2 SVGEGT. This CDR3 region has 14 residues. V shed 2 bases and J shed 5 bases, with 12 bases lying between them. CDR3 loop: CASSYPQGRTEAFF. The DNA for the CDR3 is TGTGCCAGCAGTTACCCTCAGGGAAGGACTGAAGCTTTCTTT.

This clone has a single count. The gene calls are TRBV11-2 and TRBJ2-2, with TRBD2 matching 15 bases. V shed 4 bases, J shed 7 bases, and the junction held 4 bases outside the gene matches. The germline gives CDR1 SGHAT, CDR2 FQNNGV. The CDR3 is 16 amino acids. CDR3 bases: TGTGCCAGCAGCTCGGGACTAGCGGGAGGCAGCGGGGAGCTGTTTTTT. Its translation: CASSSGLAGGSGELFF.

About this clone: One end of the junction fails to match germline, which may point to a read error. The chain links TRBV5-6 to TRBJ2-7; 13 bases fit TRBD2. CDR1 and CDR2 from the germline V gene are SGHDT and YYEEEE. CDR3 length: 14 amino acids. The CDR3 loop is CASSLGLAGGPRNF. The CDR3 nucleotides are TGTGCCAGCAGCTTGGGACTAGCGGGAGGCCCTAGAAACTTC.

V usage is TRBV2 and J usage is TRBJ2-5, with 8 nucleotides matching TRBD1. V trimming: 11 bases; J trimming: 5 bases; junction bases outside the gene matches: 10. The CDR3 loop spans 13 amino acids. The germline CDR1 and CDR2 sequences are SNHLY and FYNNEI. The CDR3 region has the DNA TGTGCCGGTCGCAGGGGGCTTGGGGAGACCCAGTACTTC. As protein: CAGRRGLGETQYF.

This chain connects TRBV5-6 to TRBJ1-6, with no clear D. The V and J ends lost 2 bases and 0 bases respectively, with 9 bases between them. From germline, CDR1 is SGHDT and CDR2 YYEEEE. This CDR3 contains 16 residues. The DNA of the CDR3 is TGTGCCAGCAGCTTCCCAGGTGGCTCCTATAATTCACCCCTCCACTTT. This gives the protein CASSFPGGSYNSPLHF.

This chain uses TRBV2 with TRBJ2-3, with 9 bases lining up with TRBD1. The CDR3 runs to 16 residues. CDR1 SNHLY and CDR2 FYNNEI come from the germline V gene. Unmatched junction bases numbered 11, after V lost 3 bases and J lost 7 bases. This CDR3 is CASSDAGQGLGYTQYF. The CDR3 DNA sequence: TGTGCCAGCAGTGACGCGGGACAGGGTCTTGGATATACGCAGTATTTT.

The V call is TRBV5-4, the J call TRBJ2-2; D unclear. Per germline, CDR1 SGHNT and CDR2 YYREEE (reference sequence). The CDR3 has 13 amino acids. V was cut by 2 bases and J by 4 bases, with 6 bases left in between. The chain's CDR3 is CASSLSVTGELFF. In nucleotides, the CDR3 is TGTGCCAGCAGCTTATCCGTCACCGGGGAGCTGTTTTTT.

The chain links TRBV11-1 to TRBJ1-6; D is possibly TRBD1 (6 bases). The V gene lost 2 bases and the J gene lost 7 bases, with 12 bases spanning the gap. The length of the CDR3 is 15 residues. Germline lookup yields CDR1 SGHAT and CDR2 FQDESV (reference sequence). The CDR3 sequence is CASSLTGSGNSPLHF. In DNA form, the CDR3 reads TGTGCCAGCAGCTTAACAGGGTCGGGGAATTCACCCCTCCACTTT.

The rearrangement joins TRBV10-3 to TRBJ2-2, with TRBD1 matching over 12 bases. The germline V gene has CDR1 ENHRY and CDR2 SYGVKD. V was clipped by 9 bases and J by 7 bases; unmatched bases: 12. The CDR3 has 16 residues. The CDR3 spells CAIFSGTGGVSGELFF. The CDR3 DNA reads TGTGCCATTTTTTCCGGGACAGGGGGCGTGAGCGGGGAGCTGTTTTTT.

The genes are TRBV5-4 and TRBJ2-5, with TRBD2 identical over 7 bases. V trimming: 2 bases; J trimming: 5 bases; junction bases outside the gene matches: 3. Germline values: CDR1 SGHNT, CDR2 YYREEE (reference sequence). The CDR3 contains 13 residues. The CDR3 sequence: CASSLGGSETQYF. CDR3 bases: TGTGCCAGCAGCTTAGGCGGGAGTGAGACCCAGTACTTC.

The CDR3 bases are TGTGCCAGCAGCCCGACAAACTTAGGAAACACCATATATTTT. It is translated as CASSPTNLGNTIYF. This chain connects TRBV7-9 to TRBJ1-3; D gene ambiguous. V shed 5 bases and J shed 4 bases, with 12 bases lying between them. The CDR3 runs to 14 residues. Germline V gene lookup returns CDR1 SEHNR and CDR2 FQNEAQ (reference sequence).

The CDR3 nucleotides are TGTGCCAGCAGTTACGGGTCCGGGTACCGCCCCAATGAGCAGTTCTTC. It codes for CASSYGSGYRPNEQFF. The rearrangement links TRBV6-2 or TRBV6-3 to TRBJ2-1; no firm D call. CDR1 is MNHEY and CDR2 is SVGEGT in the germline V gene. V lost 2 bases and J lost 6, with 17 bases in between. The CDR3 has 16 residues.

The rearrangement links TRBV7-6 to TRBJ2-1; no definite D call. Germline V gene lookup returns CDR1 SGHVS and CDR2 FNYEAQ. V was clipped by 1 base and J by 2 bases, with 9 bases between them. This CDR3 spans 15 amino acids. This chain's CDR3 is CASSLDAATYNEQFF. The CDR3 DNA sequence: TGTGCCAGCAGCTTAGATGCGGCGACCTACAATGAGCAGTTCTTC.

V usage is TRBV5-4 and J usage is TRBJ2-1; no clear D gene. The germline V gene has CDR1 SGHNT and CDR2 YYREEE (reference sequence). This CDR3 comprises 16 residues. Between the trimmed V and J ends, which lost 0 bases and 0 bases, there was a span of 10 bases. CDR3: CASSLGQKSSYNEQFF. As DNA, the CDR3 is TGTGCCAGCAGCTTGGGTCAGAAAAGCTCCTACAATGAGCAGTTCTTC.

This chain links TRBV29-1 with TRBJ2-7; 8 nucleotides match TRBD1. Germline trimming cut 7 bases from V and 3 bases from J; bases unmatched to any gene: 2. Germline values: CDR1 SQVTM, CDR2 ANQGSEA. The CDR3 contains 11 residues. This CDR3 is CSAGTGYEQYF. The CDR3 DNA reads TGCAGCGCCGGGACAGGCTACGAGCAGTACTTC.

The rearrangement uses TRBV11-3 and TRBJ2-1; maybe TRBD2 (6 bases). The CDR3 runs 15 residues. The V gene's germline CDR1 is SGHNT and CDR2 YENEEA. The germline V and J ends were trimmed by 1 base and 3 bases, with 10 bases remaining between them. CDR3 amino acids: CASSLGASDYNEQFF. Here the CDR3 DNA reads TGTGCCAGCAGCTTAGGTGCTAGCGACTACAATGAGCAGTTCTTC.

V usage is TRBV6-1 and J usage is TRBJ2-1; 12 nucleotides align to TRBD2. V lost 4 bases and J lost 7; bases outside the gene matches: 11. Germline assignment: CDR1 MNHNS and CDR2 SASEGT. The CDR3 consists of 17 residues. This CDR3 is CASSVLAGTSGQNEQFF. The CDR3 nucleotides read TGTGCCAGCAGTGTTCTGGCAGGGACTAGCGGGCAAAATGAGCAGTTCTTC.

The chain couples TRBV5-5 to TRBJ2-7; weak D call: TRBD2 (6 bases). Germline CDR1 reads SGHKS; CDR2 reads YYEKEE (reference sequence). CDR3 length: 13 residues. Between the trimmed V and J ends, which lost 4 bases and 3 bases, there was a span of 11 bases. CDR3 in amino acids: CASSPGVYYEQYF. The CDR3 bases are TGTGCCAGCAGCCCGGGGGTTTACTACGAGCAGTACTTC.

The chain employs TRBV2 and TRBJ1-1; TRBD1 matches at 11 bases. V was clipped by 7 bases and J by 0 bases; unmatched bases: 7. The CDR3 extends over 16 amino acids. CDR1 SNHLY and CDR2 FYNNEI come from the germline V gene. CDR3 nucleotide sequence: TGTGCCAGCAAAGGACAGGGGGCCCTTTTGAACACTGAAGCTTTCTTT. This translates into CASKGQGALLNTEAFF.

The V call is TRBV3-1 (or the pseudogene TRBV3-2), the J call TRBJ2-1; 7 positions match TRBD2. V shed 0 bases and J 16 bases; nucleotides not matched to a gene: 9. The CDR3 is made up of 13 amino acids. The germline gives CDR1 LGHDT, CDR2 YNNKEL (reference sequence). This chain's CDR3 is CASSQEGGSSSFF. CDR3 DNA: TGTGCCAGCAGCCAAGAAGGCGGGAGCAGTTCATTCTTC.

V gene TRBV9 combines with J gene TRBJ2-3; D is ambiguous. The germline gives CDR1 SGDLS, CDR2 YYNGEE. CDR3 size: 14 residues. Trimming took off 0 bases at V and 2 bases at J, with 7 bases between the two ends. CDR3 amino acids: CASSVAVNTDTQYF. Written as DNA, the CDR3 is TGTGCCAGCAGCGTAGCTGTAAACACAGATACGCAGTATTTT.

The rearrangement links TRBV28 to TRBJ2-7; 9 bases fit TRBD1. The V segment lost 5 bases and the J segment 1 base; nucleotides outside the gene matches: 9. The CDR3 is 16 amino acids. Germline CDR1 MDHEN, CDR2 SYDVKM. CDR3 sequence (DNA): TGTGCCAGCAGTCCCCTCCCCGGGACAGGGTCCTACGAGCAGTACTTC. It is translated as CASSPLPGTGSYEQYF.

CDR3 nucleotides: TGTGCCACCAGCAGAGGGGGCGCGCGCACCGGGGAGCTGTTTTTT. This encodes CATSRGGARTGELFF. This chain uses TRBV15 with TRBJ2-2; perhaps TRBD1 as D (5 bases). Between the trimmed V and J ends, which lost 1 base and 4 bases, there was a span of 10 bases. CDR1 LNHNV and CDR2 YYDKDF come from the germline V gene (reference sequence). The CDR3 sequence is 15 residues long.

The V call is TRBV27, the J call TRBJ2-3; 11 nucleotides match TRBD2. Germline V gene data show CDR1 as MNHEY and CDR2 as SMNVEV (reference sequence). The CDR3 is made up of 19 amino acids. Unmatched junction bases numbered 17, after V lost 6 bases and J lost 3 bases. DNA of the CDR3: TGTGCCAGCAGCCCGAGACTGGGACTAGCGGTCCTAGGGACAGATACGCAGTATTTT. Its translation: CASSPRLGLAVLGTDTQYF.